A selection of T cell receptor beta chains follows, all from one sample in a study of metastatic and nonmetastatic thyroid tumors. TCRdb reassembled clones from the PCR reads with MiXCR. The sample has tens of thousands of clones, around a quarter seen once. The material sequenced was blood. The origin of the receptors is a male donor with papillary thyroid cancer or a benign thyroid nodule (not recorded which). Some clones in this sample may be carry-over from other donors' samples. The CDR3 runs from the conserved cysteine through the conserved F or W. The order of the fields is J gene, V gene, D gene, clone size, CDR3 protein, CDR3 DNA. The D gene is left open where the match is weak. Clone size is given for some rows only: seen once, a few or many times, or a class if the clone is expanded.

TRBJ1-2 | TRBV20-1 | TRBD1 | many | CSAIRDRVVQRNYGYTF | TGCAGTGCGATCCGGGACAGGGTGGTTCAGCGCAACTATGGCTACACCTTC
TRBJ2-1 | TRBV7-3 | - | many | CASRGWLDEQFF | TGTGCCAGCCGCGGGTGGTTGGATGAGCAGTTCTTC
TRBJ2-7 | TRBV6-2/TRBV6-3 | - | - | CASSPRGAGPGTSYEQYF | TGTGCCAGCAGTCCCCGGGGGGCAGGGCCGGGGACCTCATACGAGCAGTACTTC
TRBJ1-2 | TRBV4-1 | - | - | CASSPVGVYGYTF | TGCGCCAGCAGCCCCGTCGGTGTGTATGGCTACACCTTC
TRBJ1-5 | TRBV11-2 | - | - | CASSLAWAQPQHF | TGTGCCAGCAGCTTAGCCTGGGCGCAGCCCCAGCATTTT
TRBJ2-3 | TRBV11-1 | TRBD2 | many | CASSSTGGGGTDTQYF | TGTGCCAGCAGCTCTACGGGAGGGGGTGGCACAGATACGCAGTATTTT
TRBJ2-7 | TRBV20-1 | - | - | CSARDRGSRTDDIYEQYF | TGCAGTGCTAGAGATCGAGGATCGAGGACAGATGATATTTACGAGCAGTACTTC
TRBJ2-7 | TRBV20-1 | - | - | CSARVGATTYEQYF | TGCAGTGCTAGAGTTGGGGCTACCACCTACGAGCAGTACTTC
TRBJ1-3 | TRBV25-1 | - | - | CASGDDSSGNTIYF | TGTGCCAGCGGGGACGACTCCTCTGGAAACACCATATATTTT
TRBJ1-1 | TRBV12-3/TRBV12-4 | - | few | CASSPTGRGTEAFF | TGTGCCAGCAGTCCAACAGGGCGCGGCACTGAAGCTTTCTTT
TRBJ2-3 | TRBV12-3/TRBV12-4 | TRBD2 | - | CASITSGRASTDTQYF | TGTGCCAGCATCACTAGCGGGAGAGCTAGCACAGATACGCAGTATTTT
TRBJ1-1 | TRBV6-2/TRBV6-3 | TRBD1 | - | CASSWTGGDTEAFF | TGTGCCAGCAGCTGGACAGGGGGCGACACTGAAGCTTTCTTT
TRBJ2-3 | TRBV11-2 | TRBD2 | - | CASRQRGASSTDTQYF | TGTGCCAGCAGGCAGCGGGGAGCCTCTAGCACAGATACGCAGTATTTT
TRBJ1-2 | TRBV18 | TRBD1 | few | CASSETGGDNYGYTF | TGTGCCAGCTCGGAAACAGGGGGTGATAACTATGGCTACACCTTC
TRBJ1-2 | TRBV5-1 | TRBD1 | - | CASSLSTGGNGYTF | TGCGCCAGCAGCCTGAGTACAGGGGGCAATGGCTACACCTTC
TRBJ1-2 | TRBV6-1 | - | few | CASSPSGANVYGYTF | TGTGCCAGCAGTCCCTCCGGGGCCAATGTATATGGCTACACCTTC
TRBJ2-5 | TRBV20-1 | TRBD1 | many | CSARAGGGQETQYF | TGCAGTGCTAGAGCAGGGGGCGGGCAAGAGACCCAGTACTTC
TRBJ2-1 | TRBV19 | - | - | CASSRTRTHNEQFF | TGTGCCAGTAGTCGCACTCGTACCCACAATGAGCAGTTCTTC
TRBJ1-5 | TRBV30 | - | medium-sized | CAWSLGRNQPQHF | TGTGCCTGGAGTCTCGGCCGCAATCAGCCCCAGCATTTT
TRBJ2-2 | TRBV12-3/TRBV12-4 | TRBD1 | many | CASSPRRQGPNTGELFF | TGTGCCAGCAGCCCCCGGAGACAGGGCCCGAACACCGGGGAGCTGTTTTTT
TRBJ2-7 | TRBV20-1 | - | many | CSASGLSYEQYF | TGCAGTGCTAGCGGCCTCTCCTACGAGCAGTACTTC
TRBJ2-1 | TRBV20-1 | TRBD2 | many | CSARNVSGGLYNEQFF | TGCAGTGCTAGGAATGTGTCGGGAGGACTTTACAATGAGCAGTTCTTC
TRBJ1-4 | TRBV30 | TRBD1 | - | CAWNQGVVEKLFF | TGTGCCTGGAACCAGGGGGTAGTTGAAAAACTGTTTTTT
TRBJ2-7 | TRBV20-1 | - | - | CSARGYRDYEQYF | TGCAGTGCTAGGGGCTACCGAGACTACGAGCAGTACTTC
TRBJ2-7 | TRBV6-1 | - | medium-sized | CASSERGRSDRTGEQYF | TGTGCCAGCAGTGAACGCGGGCGCAGTGACAGAACGGGGGAGCAGTACTTC
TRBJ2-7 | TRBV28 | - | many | CASSSQGPPYEQYF | TGTGCCAGCAGTTCGCAGGGCCCCCCCTACGAGCAGTACTTC
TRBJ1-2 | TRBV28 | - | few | CASRPQGNYGYTF | TGTGCCAGCAGACCCCAGGGGAACTATGGCTACACCTTC
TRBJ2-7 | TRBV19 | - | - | CASSIAPGGTAIF | TGTGCCAGTAGTATCGCCCCTGGCGGGACAGCGATCTTC
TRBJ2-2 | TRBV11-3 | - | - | CASSLPYTGELFF | TGTGCCAGCAGCTTACCTTACACCGGGGAGCTGTTTTTT
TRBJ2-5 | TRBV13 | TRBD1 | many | CASSLAGQGGAETQYF | TGTGCCAGCAGCTTAGCGGGACAGGGAGGGGCGGAGACCCAGTACTTC
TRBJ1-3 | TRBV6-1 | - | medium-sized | CASRRGNTIYF | TGTGCCAGCAGAAGAGGAAACACCATATATTTT
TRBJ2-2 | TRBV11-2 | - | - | CASSLGGANTGELFF | TGTGCCAGCAGCTTGGGCGGGGCGAACACCGGGGAGCTGTTTTTT
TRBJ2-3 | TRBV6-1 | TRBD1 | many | CASSRQGSTDTQYF | TGTGCCAGCAGCAGACAGGGGTCGACAGATACGCAGTATTTT
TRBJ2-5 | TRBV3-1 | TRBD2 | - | CASSQVLGVAGAETQYF | TGTGCCAGCAGCCAAGTTCTGGGGGTAGCGGGAGCGGAGACCCAGTACTTC
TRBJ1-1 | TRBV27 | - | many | CASSFGRASKNTEAFF | TGTGCCAGCAGTTTTGGCCGGGCTAGTAAAAACACTGAAGCTTTCTTT
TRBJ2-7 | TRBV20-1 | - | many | CSARAHTRERQIYEQYF | TGCAGTGCTAGAGCCCATACCCGGGAGCGCCAAATTTACGAGCAGTACTTC
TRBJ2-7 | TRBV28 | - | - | CASSAIDEQYF | TGTGCCAGCAGTGCCATAGACGAGCAGTACTTC
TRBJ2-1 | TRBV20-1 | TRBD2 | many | CSARGREGRVEQFF | TGCAGTGCTAGAGGCCGGGAGGGCCGGGTTGAGCAGTTCTTC
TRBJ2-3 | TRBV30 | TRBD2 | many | CAWSGLAGPDTQYF | TGTGCCTGGAGTGGACTAGCGGGACCAGATACGCAGTATTTT
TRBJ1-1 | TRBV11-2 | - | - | CASSFLDQGNTEAFF | TGTGCCAGCAGCTTTCTCGACCAGGGGAACACTGAAGCTTTCTTT
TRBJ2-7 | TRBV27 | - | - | CASSFPGTGLRF | TGTGCCAGCAGTTTTCCCGGGACGGGCCTTAGATTC
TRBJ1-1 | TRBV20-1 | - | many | CSARDHFAAGAFNTEAFF | TGCAGTGCTAGAGATCATTTTGCGGCCGGGGCCTTTAACACTGAAGCTTTCTTT